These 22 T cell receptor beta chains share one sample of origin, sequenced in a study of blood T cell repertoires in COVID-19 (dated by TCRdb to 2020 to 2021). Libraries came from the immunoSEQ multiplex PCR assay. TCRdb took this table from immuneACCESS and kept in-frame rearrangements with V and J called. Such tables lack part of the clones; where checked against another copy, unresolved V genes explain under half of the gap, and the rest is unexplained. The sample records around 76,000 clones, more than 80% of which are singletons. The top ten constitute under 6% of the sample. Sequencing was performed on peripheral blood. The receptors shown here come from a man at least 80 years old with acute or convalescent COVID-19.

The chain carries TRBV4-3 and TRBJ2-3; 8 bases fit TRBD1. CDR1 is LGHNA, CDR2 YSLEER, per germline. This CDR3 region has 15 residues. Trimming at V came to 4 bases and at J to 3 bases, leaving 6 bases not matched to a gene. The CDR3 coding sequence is TGCGCCAGCAGCCTAGGACAGGGTTCAACAGATACGCAGTATTTT. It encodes CASSLGQGSTDTQYF.

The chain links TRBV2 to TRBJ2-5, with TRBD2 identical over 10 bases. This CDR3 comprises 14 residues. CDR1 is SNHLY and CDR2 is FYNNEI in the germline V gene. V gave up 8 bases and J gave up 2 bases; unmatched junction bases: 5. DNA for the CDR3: TGTGCCAGCGGGGCTAGCGGGGGACAAGAGACCCAGTACTTC. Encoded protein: CASGASGGQETQYF.

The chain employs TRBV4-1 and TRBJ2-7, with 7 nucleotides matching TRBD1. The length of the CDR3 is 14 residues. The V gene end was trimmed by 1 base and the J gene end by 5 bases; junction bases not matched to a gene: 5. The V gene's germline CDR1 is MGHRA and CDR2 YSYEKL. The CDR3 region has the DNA TGCGCCAGCAGCCAAGTATCAGGGGGTAACGAGCAGTACTTC. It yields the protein CASSQVSGGNEQYF.

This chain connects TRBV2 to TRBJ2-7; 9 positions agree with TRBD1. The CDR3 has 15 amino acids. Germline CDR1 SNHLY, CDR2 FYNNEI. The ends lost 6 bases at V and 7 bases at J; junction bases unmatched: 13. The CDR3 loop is CASRADRGGSGEQYF. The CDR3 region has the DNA TGTGCCAGCAGAGCGGACAGGGGAGGTTCGGGGGAGCAGTACTTC.

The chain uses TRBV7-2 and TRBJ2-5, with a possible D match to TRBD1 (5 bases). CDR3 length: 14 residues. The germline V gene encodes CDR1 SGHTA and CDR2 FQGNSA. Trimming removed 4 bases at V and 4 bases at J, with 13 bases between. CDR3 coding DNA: TGTGCCAGCAGCTCGCGGCAGGGAATAGAGACCCAGTACTTC. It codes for CASSSRQGIETQYF.

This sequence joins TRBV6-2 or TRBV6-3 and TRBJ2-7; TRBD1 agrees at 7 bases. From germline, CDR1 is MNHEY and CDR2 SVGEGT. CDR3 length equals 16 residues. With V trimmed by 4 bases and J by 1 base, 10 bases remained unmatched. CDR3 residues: CASSSALTGRSYEQYF. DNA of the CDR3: TGTGCCAGCAGTTCCGCCTTGACAGGGCGGTCCTACGAGCAGTACTTC.

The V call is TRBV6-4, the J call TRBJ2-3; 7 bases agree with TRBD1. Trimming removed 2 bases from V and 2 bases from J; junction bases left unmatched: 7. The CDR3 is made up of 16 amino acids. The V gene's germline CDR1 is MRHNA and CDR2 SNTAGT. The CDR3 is CASSDQMGQNTDTQYF. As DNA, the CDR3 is TGTGCCAGCAGTGACCAGATGGGACAGAACACAGATACGCAGTATTTT.

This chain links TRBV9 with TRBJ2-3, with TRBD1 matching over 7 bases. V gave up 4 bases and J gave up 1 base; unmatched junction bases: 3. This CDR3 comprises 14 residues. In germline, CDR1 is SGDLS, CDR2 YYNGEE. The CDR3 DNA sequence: TGTGCCAGCAGCCGGGACAGAGGCACAGATACGCAGTATTTT. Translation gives CASSRDRGTDTQYF.

The CDR3 sequence is CASSLGGGGQPQHF. In DNA form, the CDR3 reads TGTGCCAGCAGCTTGGGAGGGGGGGGTCAGCCCCAGCATTTT. J is TRBJ1-5 and V is TRBV5-8; TRBD1 is a possible D gene (6 bases). V was trimmed by 0 bases and J by 6 bases, leaving 10 bases between them. Per germline, CDR1 SGHTS and CDR2 YDEGEE. The CDR3 has 14 residues.

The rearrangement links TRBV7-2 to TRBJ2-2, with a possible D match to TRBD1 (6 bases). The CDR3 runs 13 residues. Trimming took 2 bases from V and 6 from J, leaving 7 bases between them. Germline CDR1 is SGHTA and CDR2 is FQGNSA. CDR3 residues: CASSLTGPGELFF. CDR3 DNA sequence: TGTGCCAGCAGCTTAACAGGGCCCGGGGAGCTGTTTTTT.

The CDR3 nucleotides are TGTGCCAGTACGACCGTTCTAGCTTCCGGGGAGCTGTTTTTT. Translating it yields CASTTVLASGELFF. V gene TRBV19 combines with J gene TRBJ2-2, with D maybe TRBD2 (5 bases). CDR1 is LNHDA, CDR2 SQIVND, per germline (reference sequence). The germline V and J ends were trimmed by 7 bases and 6 bases, with 15 bases remaining between them. This CDR3 region has 14 residues.

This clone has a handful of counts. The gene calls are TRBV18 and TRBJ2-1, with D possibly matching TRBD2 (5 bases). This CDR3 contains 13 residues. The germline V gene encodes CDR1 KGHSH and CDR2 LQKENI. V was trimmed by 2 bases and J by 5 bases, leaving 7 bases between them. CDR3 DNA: TGTGCCAGCTCACCATCCGGGAACAATGAGCAGTTCTTC. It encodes CASSPSGNNEQFF. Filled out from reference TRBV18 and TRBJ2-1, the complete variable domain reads NAGVMQNPRHLVRRRGQEARLRCSPMKGHSHVYWYRQLPEEGLKFMVYLQKENIIDESGMPKERFSAEFPKEGPSILRIQQVVRGDSAAYFCASSPSGNNEQFFGPGTRLTVL.

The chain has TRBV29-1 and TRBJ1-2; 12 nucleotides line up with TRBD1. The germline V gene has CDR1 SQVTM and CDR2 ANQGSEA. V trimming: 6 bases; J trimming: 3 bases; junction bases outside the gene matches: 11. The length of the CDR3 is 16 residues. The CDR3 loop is CSVDFLGTGGHYGYTF. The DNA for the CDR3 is TGCAGCGTGGATTTCCTAGGGACAGGGGGCCACTATGGCTACACCTTC.

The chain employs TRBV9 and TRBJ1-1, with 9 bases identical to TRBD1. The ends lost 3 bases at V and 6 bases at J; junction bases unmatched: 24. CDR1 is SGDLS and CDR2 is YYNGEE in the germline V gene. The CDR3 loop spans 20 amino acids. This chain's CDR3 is CASSGPTLVPGQGTVAEAFF. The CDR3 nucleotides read TGTGCCAGCAGCGGTCCCACGCTCGTCCCGGGACAGGGTACGGTCGCTGAAGCTTTCTTT. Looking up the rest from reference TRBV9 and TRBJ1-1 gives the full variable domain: DSGVTQTPKHLITATGQRVTLRCSPRSGDLSVYWYQQSLDQGLQFLIQYYNGEERAKGNILERFSAQQFPDLHSELNLSSLELGDSALYFCASSGPTLVPGQGTVAEAFFGQGTRLTVV.

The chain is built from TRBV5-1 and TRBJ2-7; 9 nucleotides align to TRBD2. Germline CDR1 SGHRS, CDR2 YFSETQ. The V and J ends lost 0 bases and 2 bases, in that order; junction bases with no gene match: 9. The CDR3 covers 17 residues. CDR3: CASSLGLAAHTTYEQYF. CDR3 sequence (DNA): TGCGCCAGCAGCTTGGGACTAGCGGCGCATACGACCTACGAGCAGTACTTC.

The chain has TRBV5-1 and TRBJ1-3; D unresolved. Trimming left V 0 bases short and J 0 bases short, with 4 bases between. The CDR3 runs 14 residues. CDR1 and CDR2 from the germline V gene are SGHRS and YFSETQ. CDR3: CASSLDGSGNTIYF. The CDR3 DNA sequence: TGCGCCAGCAGCTTGGACGGCTCTGGAAACACCATATATTTT.

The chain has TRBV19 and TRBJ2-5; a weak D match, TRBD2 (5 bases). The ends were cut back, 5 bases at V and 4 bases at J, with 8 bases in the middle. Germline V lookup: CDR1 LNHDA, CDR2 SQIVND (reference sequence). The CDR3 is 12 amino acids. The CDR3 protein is CASSYEGETQYF. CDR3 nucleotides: TGTGCCAGTAGTTACGAGGGAGAGACCCAGTACTTC.

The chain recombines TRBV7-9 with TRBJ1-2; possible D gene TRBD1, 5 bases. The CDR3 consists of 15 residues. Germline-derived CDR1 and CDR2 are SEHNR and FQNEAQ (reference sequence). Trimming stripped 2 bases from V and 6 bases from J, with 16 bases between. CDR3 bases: TGTGCCAGCAGCTTAAATCCCGCAGGGAAGGATGGCTACACCTTC. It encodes CASSLNPAGKDGYTF.

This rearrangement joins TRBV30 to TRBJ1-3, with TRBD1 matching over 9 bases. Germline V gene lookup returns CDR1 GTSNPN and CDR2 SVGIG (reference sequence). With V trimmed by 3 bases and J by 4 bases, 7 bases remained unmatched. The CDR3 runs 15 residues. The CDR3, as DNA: TGTGCCTGGAGCTTGAGGGGGACAGGGGGAAACACCATATATTTT. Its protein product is CAWSLRGTGGNTIYF.

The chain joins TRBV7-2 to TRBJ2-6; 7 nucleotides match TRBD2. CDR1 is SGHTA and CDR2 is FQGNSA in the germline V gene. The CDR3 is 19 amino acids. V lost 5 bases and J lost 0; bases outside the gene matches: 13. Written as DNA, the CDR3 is TGTGCCAGCAGCAGCCCGGGGCTAGCGGCTGGCTCTGGGGCCAACGTCCTGACTTTC. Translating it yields CASSSPGLAAGSGANVLTF.

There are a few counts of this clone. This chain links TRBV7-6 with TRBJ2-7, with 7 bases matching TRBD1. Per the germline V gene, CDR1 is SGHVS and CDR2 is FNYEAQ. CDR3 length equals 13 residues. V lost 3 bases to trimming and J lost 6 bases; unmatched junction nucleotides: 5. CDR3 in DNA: TGTGCCAGCAGCTTCCGCCCAGGGGGCGAGCAGTACTTC. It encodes CASSFRPGGEQYF. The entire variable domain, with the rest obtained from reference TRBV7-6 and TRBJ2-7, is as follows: GAGVSQSPRYKVTKRGQDVALRCDPISGHVSLYWYRQALGQGPEFLTYFNYEAQQDKSGLPNDRFSAERPEGSISTLTIQRTEQRDSAMYRCASSFRPGGEQYFGPGTRLTVT.

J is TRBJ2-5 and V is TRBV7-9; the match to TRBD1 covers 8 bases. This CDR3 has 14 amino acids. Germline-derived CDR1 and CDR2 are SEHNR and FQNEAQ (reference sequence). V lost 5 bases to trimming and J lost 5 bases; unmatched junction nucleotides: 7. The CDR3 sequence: CASSAGTGHETQYF. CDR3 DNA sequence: TGTGCCAGCAGCGCCGGGACAGGACATGAGACCCAGTACTTC.